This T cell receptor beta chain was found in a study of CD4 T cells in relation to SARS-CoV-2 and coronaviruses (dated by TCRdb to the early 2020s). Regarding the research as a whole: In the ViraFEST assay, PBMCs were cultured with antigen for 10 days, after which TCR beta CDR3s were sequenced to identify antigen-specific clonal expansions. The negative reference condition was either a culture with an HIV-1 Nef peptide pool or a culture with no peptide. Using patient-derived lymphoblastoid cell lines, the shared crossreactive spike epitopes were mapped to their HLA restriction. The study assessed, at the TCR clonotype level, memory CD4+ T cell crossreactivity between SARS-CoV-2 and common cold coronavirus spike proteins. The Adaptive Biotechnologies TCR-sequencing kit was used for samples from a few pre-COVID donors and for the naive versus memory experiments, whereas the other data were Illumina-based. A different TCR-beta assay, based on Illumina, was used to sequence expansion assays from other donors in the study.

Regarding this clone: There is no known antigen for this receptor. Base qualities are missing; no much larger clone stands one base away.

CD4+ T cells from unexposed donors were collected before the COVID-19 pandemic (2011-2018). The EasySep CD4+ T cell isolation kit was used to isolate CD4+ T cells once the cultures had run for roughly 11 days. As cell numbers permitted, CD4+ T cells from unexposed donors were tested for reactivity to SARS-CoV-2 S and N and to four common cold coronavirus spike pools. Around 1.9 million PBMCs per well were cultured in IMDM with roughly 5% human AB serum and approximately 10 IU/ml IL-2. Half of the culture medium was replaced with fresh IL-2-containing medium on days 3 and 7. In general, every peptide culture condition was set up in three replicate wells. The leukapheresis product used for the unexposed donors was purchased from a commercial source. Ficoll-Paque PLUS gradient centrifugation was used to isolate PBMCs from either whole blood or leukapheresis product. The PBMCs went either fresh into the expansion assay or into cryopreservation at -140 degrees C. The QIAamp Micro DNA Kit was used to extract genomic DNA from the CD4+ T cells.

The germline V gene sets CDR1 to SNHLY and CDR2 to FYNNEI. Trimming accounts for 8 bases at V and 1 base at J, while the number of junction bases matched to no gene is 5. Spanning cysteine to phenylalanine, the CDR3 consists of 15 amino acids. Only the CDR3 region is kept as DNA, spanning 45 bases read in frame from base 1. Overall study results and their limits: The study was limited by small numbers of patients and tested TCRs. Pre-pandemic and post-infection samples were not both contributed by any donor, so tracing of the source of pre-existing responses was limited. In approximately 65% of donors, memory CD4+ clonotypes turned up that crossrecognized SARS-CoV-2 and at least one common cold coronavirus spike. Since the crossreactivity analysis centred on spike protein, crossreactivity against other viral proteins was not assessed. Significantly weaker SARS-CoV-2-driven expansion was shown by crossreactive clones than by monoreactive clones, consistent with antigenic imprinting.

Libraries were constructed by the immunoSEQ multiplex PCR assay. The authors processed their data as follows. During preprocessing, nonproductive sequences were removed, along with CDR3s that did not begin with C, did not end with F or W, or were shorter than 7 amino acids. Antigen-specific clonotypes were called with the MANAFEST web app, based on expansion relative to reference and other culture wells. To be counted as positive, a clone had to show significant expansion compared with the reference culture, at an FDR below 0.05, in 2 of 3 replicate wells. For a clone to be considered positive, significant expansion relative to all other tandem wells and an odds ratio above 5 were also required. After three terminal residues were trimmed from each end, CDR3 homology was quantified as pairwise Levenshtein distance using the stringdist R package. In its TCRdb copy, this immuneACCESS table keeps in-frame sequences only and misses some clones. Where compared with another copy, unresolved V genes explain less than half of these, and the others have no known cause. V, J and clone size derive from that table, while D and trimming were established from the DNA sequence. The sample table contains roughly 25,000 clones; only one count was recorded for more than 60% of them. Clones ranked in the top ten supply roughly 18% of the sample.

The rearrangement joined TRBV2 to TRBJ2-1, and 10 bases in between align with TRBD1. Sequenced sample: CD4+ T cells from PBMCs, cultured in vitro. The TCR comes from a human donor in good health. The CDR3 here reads CASALDRGSYNEQFF. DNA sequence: TGTGCCAGCGCCTTGGACAGGGGGTCCTACAATGAGCAGTTCTTC. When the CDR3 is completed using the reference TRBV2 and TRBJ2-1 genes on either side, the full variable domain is EPEVTQTPSHQVTQMGQEVILRCVPISNHLYFYWYRQILGQKVEFLVSFYNNEISEKSEIFDDQFSVERPDGSNFTLKIRSTKLEDSAMYFCASALDRGSYNEQFFGPGTRLTVL.